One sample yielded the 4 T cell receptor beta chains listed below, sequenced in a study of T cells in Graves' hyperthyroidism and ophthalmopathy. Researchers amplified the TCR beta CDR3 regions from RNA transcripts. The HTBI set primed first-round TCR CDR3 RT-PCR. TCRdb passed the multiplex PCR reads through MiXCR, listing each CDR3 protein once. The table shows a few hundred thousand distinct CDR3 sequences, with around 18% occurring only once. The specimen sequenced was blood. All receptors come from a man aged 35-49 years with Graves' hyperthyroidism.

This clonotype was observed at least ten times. This CDR3 reads CATSDSPGTGRYEQYF. DNA of the CDR3: TGTGCCACCAGTGATTCACCCGGGACAGGGAGATACGAGCAGTACTTC. V is TRBV24-1 and J is TRBJ2-7; 9 positions match TRBD1. V shed 2 bases, J shed 4 bases, and the junction held 8 bases outside the gene matches. The CDR3 is 16 amino acids. Germline V gene lookup returns CDR1 KGHDR and CDR2 SFDVKD.

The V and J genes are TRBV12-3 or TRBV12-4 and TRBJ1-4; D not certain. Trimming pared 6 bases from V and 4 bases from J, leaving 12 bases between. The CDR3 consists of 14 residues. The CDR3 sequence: CASRGRLNNEKLFF. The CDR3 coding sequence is TGTGCCAGCAGAGGGAGGCTAAATAATGAAAAACTGTTTTTT.

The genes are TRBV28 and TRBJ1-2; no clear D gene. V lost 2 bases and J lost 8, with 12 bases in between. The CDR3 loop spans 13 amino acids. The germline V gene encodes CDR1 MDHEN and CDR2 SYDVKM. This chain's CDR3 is CASSLPSRGGYTF. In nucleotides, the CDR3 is TGTGCCAGCAGTTTACCCTCCCGGGGAGGCTACACCTTC.

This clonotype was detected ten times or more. CDR3 protein: CASSSQNGETQYF. In DNA form, the CDR3 reads TGCGCCAGCAGCTCCCAGAACGGGGAGACCCAGTACTTC. The chain links TRBV5-1 to TRBJ2-5; D is ambiguous. The CDR3 has 13 residues. V dropped 3 bases and J dropped 5 bases, with 11 bases sitting between them. The germline CDR1 and CDR2 sequences are SGHRS and YFSETQ. The full variable domain, its missing parts supplied by reference TRBV5-1 and TRBJ2-5, is KAGVTQTPRYLIKTRGQQVTLSCSPISGHRSVSWYQQTPGQGLQFLFEYFSETQRNKGNFPGRFSGRQFSNSRSEMNVSTLELGDSALYLCASSSQNGETQYFGPGTRLLVL.